The 3 T cell receptor beta chains given below trace back to one sample, sequenced in a study of graft-versus-host responses after intestinal transplantation. TCRdb keeps only in-frame clones here, not all; method: immunoSEQ multiplex PCR. The sample has over 40,000 clones; approximately 95% are singletons. This material consisted of PBMCs, taken 750 to 800 days after a first intestinal transplant, on the day of a second. The receptor set was obtained from a human patient who received an intestinal transplant, so some T cells may come from the graft donor.

The chain employs TRBV5-6 and TRBJ2-5; 8 bases agree with TRBD1. The J call may be in error: the DNA end matches TRBJ2-7 better. CDR3 size: 13 residues. Germline V gene lookup returns CDR1 SGHDT and CDR2 YYEEEE. The CDR3 protein is CASSFLTGVEQYF. The CDR3 DNA sequence: TGTGCCAGCAGCTTCCTGACAGGGGTCGAGCAGTACTTC.

The gene calls are TRBV12-2 and TRBJ2-5; the table calls TRBD2, which could not be checked here. TRBV12-2 is labeled a pseudogene. The CDR3 length is 15 residues. The CDR3 sequence is CASRSLGGFLETQYF. Written as DNA, the CDR3 is TGTGCAAGTCGCTCTTTAGGCGGGTTTTTGGAGACCCAGTACTTC.

The rearrangement uses TRBV13 and TRBJ1-3, with D tentatively TRBD1 (5 bases). Trimming removed 7 bases from V and 2 bases from J, with 15 bases in between. The CDR3 contains 15 residues. Germline CDR1 is PRHDT and CDR2 is FYEKMQ (reference sequence). CDR3 nucleotide sequence: TGTGCCAGCACGGGGGGAGAGGTCCCTGGAAACACCATATATTTT. Translating it yields CASTGGEVPGNTIYF.